This TCR beta chain was identified during a study of cytomegalovirus exposure and HLA in healthy donors. 13 Jbeta primers and 60 Vbeta primers were used for the PCR. The assay was immunoSEQ multiplex PCR, and TCRdb's table has in-frame clones only and misses some. The table lists approximately 160,000 clones, roughly 80% of them singletons. Study-wide points: Researchers left out some V segments, among them TRBV6-2 and TRBV6-3, as indistinguishable. TCR beta sequences reportedly predicted the HLA-A and HLA-B alleles of most subjects accurately.

The V gene lost 6 bases and the J gene lost 2 bases, with 17 bases spanning the gap. Germline assignment: CDR1 MNHNY and CDR2 SVGAGI (reference sequence). The CDR3 has 16 residues. Remarks on this clone: The antigen is unknown.

This clonotype was obtained from a man aged 18 to 29 in good health and CMV-seropositive. The sequenced sample was PBMCs. The genes are TRBV6-6 and TRBJ2-1, with unresolved D. CDR3 region: CASRPVETWAYNEQFF. The CDR3 DNA reads as TGTGCCAGCAGACCTGTGGAGACCTGGGCCTACAATGAGCAGTTCTTC.